This TCR beta chain was sequenced in a study of OX40 agonist ivuxolimab in advanced cancers. Overall study context: Each patient was given ivuxolimab into a vein every 2 weeks, at 0.01 to 10 mg/kg.

Autoimmune disease history or systemic immunosuppression barred patients. General study findings and limits: The average count of expanded clones was higher among CD8+ T cells than among CD4+. Expansion of clones was among the lowest in partial responders at 0.1-3.0 mg/kg.

Comments on this clone: As yet, its antigen is unknown.

Clones were sequenced by immunoSEQ multiplex PCR, and TCRdb holds only the in-frame ones, with some missing. The sample yields 40,000 to 60,000 clones, 88% seen once. CDR1 and CDR2 from the germline V gene are LNHDA and SQIVND (reference sequence). The CDR3 has 15 amino acids. Trimming removed 7 bases at V and 0 bases at J, with 15 bases between. The chain couples TRBV19 to TRBJ1-1; D possibly corresponds to TRBD1 (5 bases). The origin of this receptor is an adult with an advanced solid tumor such as melanoma, head and neck, liver or kidney cancer. Specimen: CD4+ or CD8+ T cells sorted from blood, collected in a trial of the OX40 agonist ivuxolimab. CDR3 DNA sequence: TGTGCCAGTACTAAGGACAATAGGATGAACACTGAAGCTTTCTTT. Protein product: CASTKDNRMNTEAFF.